This T cell receptor beta chain was documented in a study of T-cell reconstitution after alpha-beta-depleted transplantation in children. Researchers prepared the TCRbeta library using unique molecular identifiers, the study reports. In TCRdb, the PCR reads were re-called with MiXCR into one record per CDR3 protein. In the table there are fewer than 550,000 distinct CDR3 sequences, roughly a tenth of which are singletons. Germline V gene data show CDR1 as MNHEY and CDR2 as SMNVEV (reference sequence). The CDR3 runs 15 residues. Trimming removed 4 bases from V and 7 bases from J, with 17 bases in between.

This TCR was sampled from a child aged 2 to 15 with inherited bone marrow failure, due to receive a stem cell transplant. This rearrangement joins TRBV27 to TRBJ2-1, with D possibly being TRBD1 (5 bases). Sequencing used PBMCs, obtained before TCRalphabeta/CD19-depleted stem cell transplant. The CDR3 region has the DNA TGTGCCAGCAGTTCTACAGGTCTTTGGCTAAATGAGCAGTTCTTC. This sequence encodes CASSSTGLWLNEQFF.